The following is a TCR beta chain sequence with its context. The data were taken from a study of blood T cell repertoires in COVID-19. Study-wide context: Sites across the United States, Italy and Spain contributed samples from acute and convalescent COVID-19. The cDNA or gDNA used as material had been derived from T cells, B-cell-depleted T cells, or PBMCs.

Study processing details: Using reference gene primer amplification, nucleated cell counts were estimated. Generated by immunoSEQ multiplex PCR, the TCRdb table keeps only in-frame clones and is missing some. V, J and clone size were drawn from that table, and D and trimming were deduced from the DNA. Of over 150,000 clones listed, around nine tenths were seen once; the top ten hold approximately 2.5%. The length of the CDR3 is 15 residues. Germline V gene sequence: CDR1 SNHLY, CDR2 FYNNEI. Trimming removed 6 bases from V and 0 bases from J, with 12 bases in between. The rearrangement uses TRBV2 and TRBJ1-5; tentatively, D is TRBD1 (5 bases). Sequenced input: peripheral blood. The sequence derives from a man in his forties with active or convalescent COVID-19. The CDR3 is CASSADRYSNQPQHF. The CDR3 bases are TGTGCCAGCAGCGCAGACAGATATAGCAATCAGCCCCAGCATTTT.